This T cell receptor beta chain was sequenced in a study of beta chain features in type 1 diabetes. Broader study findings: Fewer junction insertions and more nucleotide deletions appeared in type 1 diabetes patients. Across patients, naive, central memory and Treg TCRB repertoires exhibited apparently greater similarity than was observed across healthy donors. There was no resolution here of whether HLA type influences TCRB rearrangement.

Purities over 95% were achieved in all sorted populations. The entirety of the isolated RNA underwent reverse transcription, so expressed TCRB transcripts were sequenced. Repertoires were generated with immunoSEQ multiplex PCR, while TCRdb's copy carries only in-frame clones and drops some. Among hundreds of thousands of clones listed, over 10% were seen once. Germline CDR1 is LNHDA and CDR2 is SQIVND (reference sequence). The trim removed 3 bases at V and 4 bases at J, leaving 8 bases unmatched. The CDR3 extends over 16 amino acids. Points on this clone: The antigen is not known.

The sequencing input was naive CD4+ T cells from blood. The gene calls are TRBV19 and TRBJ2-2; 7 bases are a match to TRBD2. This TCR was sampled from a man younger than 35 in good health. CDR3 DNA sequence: TGTGCCAGTAGTATCCCGCGGGAGTGGGTCACCGGGGAGCTGTTTTTT. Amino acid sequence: CASSIPREWVTGELFF.